This TCR beta chain was captured in a study of OX40 agonist ivuxolimab in advanced cancers. Here immunoSEQ multiplex PCR was the method, and the copy in TCRdb shows in-frame clones only, minus some. This sample yields more than 65,000 clones, of which roughly four fifths are seen a single time; around 25% belongs to the top ten. Study conclusions and caveats: Expanded clones belonging to CD8+ T cells outnumbered, on average, those of CD4+.

In the case of this clone: Its antigen is unknown.

The sequence was collected from an adult with an advanced solid tumor such as melanoma, head and neck, liver or kidney cancer. This sample comprised CD4+ or CD8+ T cells sorted from blood, obtained in a trial of the OX40 agonist ivuxolimab.

CDR3 region: CASGDTSYEQYF. Here the CDR3 DNA reads TGCGCCAGCGGGGACACCTCCTACGAGCAGTACTTC. The V and J genes are TRBV10-1 and TRBJ2-7; D perhaps matches TRBD1 (6 bases). Germline V gene lookup returns CDR1 WNHNN and CDR2 SYGVQD (reference sequence). The V and J ends lost 8 bases and 0 bases respectively, with 8 bases between them. This CDR3 has 12 amino acids.